These 5 T cell receptor beta chains were sequenced from one sample in a study of circulating CD8 cells and anti-PD-1 response in melanoma. Sorting of live CD3+CD8+TCRalphabeta+ cells by PD-1 and/or TIGIT gave four subsets. Each library started from roughly 15 ng of total RNA using the QIAseq Immune Repertoire TCR panel. TCRdb itself ran the reads through MiXCR, one entry per CDR3 protein. The profile shows about 590 distinct CDR3 sequences, around 8% of them singletons. The material sequenced was CD8+ T cells from PBMCs, taken at baseline or after one month of anti-PD-1 therapy (not recorded which). The source is a human donor with melanoma.

By share, this clonotype counts as medium-sized. This chain connects TRBV11-3 to TRBJ2-3; TRBD1 aligns across 8 bases. Germline V lookup: CDR1 SGHNT, CDR2 YENEEA. The CDR3 length is 16 residues. V gave up 5 bases and J gave up 2 bases; unmatched junction bases: 9. The CDR3 DNA reads TGTGCCAGCAGCCTTCGGACAGGGCAGGTCACAGATACGCAGTATTTT. Protein: CASSLRTGQVTDTQYF.

Judged by abundance, this clonotype is medium-sized. This chain uses TRBV27 with TRBJ2-7; TRBD1 might be the D (5 bases). CDR1 is MNHEY, CDR2 SMNVEV, per germline (reference sequence). Between the trimmed V and J ends, which lost 1 base and 0 bases, there was a span of 10 bases. The CDR3 has 15 residues. CDR3 region: CASSLLSGLSYEQYF. In DNA, the CDR3 is TGTGCCAGCAGTTTATTGTCAGGGCTCTCCTACGAGCAGTACTTC.

Relative to its sample, this clonotype is large. The genes are TRBV20-1 and TRBJ2-1, with 11 bases matching TRBD2. V trimming: 3 bases; J trimming: 6 bases; junction bases outside the gene matches: 10. Germline CDR1 is DFQATT and CDR2 is SNEGSKA (reference sequence). The length of the CDR3 is 16 residues. Here the CDR3 DNA reads TGCAGTGCTAGGGGGCCTAGCGGGAGGACCCCCAATGAGCAGTTCTTC. Protein product: CSARGPSGRTPNEQFF.

This clonotype is labeled large (0.1 to 1%). The V gene is TRBV28, the J gene TRBJ2-7; 9 bases fit TRBD2. The CDR3 spans 15 residues. V was clipped by 6 bases and J by 1 base; unmatched bases: 7. Germline V lookup: CDR1 MDHEN, CDR2 SYDVKM. The CDR3 DNA is TGTGCCAGCAGGGAGATAGCGGGAGTATCCTACGAGCAGTACTTC. The encoded protein is CASREIAGVSYEQYF.

In this sample, this clonotype is medium-sized. V is TRBV27 and J is TRBJ2-7; 7 nucleotides align to TRBD2. CDR3 length equals 16 residues. Per germline, CDR1 MNHEY and CDR2 SMNVEV (reference sequence). J gave up 3 bases and V 5 bases, and 13 bases lay outside the gene matches. CDR3 DNA: TGTGCCAGCAGTCCCAACCAGGGAGGGATTTTCTACGAGCAGTACTTC. This encodes CASSPNQGGIFYEQYF.